Listed below are T cell receptor beta chains from one sample, sequenced in a study of cytomegalovirus exposure and HLA in healthy donors. Profiling relied on immunoSEQ multiplex PCR, and the TCRdb table lists in-frame clones only, not all of them. In all, the sample yields approximately 79,000 clones. Material for sequencing was PBMCs. Every receptor here comes from a boy between 5 and 17 years old in good health and CMV-seronegative. Each CDR3 is given with its conserved first and last residue. Each record gives: J gene, V gene, D gene, CDR3 DNA, CDR3 protein. The D gene is left open where the match is weak.

J gene: TRBJ2-7
V gene: TRBV4-2
D gene: TRBD2
CDR3 DNA: TGTGCCAGCAGCCAAGATGGGCCCACTAGCGGGGTCTTCTCCTACGAGCAGTACTTC
CDR3 protein: CASSQDGPTSGVFSYEQYF

J gene: TRBJ1-2
V gene: TRBV30
D gene: TRBD1
CDR3 DNA: TGTGCCTGGGTCCCGGACAGGGTCGTCTATGGCTACACCTTC
CDR3 protein: CAWVPDRVVYGYTF

J gene: TRBJ1-2
V gene: TRBV6-1
D gene: -
CDR3 DNA: TGTGCCAGCAGTGATGGGGCTTACTATGGCTACACCTTC
CDR3 protein: CASSDGAYYGYTF

J gene: TRBJ1-5
V gene: TRBV19
D gene: -
CDR3 DNA: TGTGCCAGTAGTTATTCTTCGGGGGGCGGCGGTCAGCCCCAGCATTTT
CDR3 protein: CASSYSSGGGGQPQHF

J gene: TRBJ2-5
V gene: TRBV18
D gene: -
CDR3 DNA: TGTGCCAGCTCACTGGAGGTAGCCAAGATCGAGACCCAGTACTTC
CDR3 protein: CASSLEVAKIETQYF

J gene: TRBJ2-2
V gene: TRBV4-3
D gene: -
CDR3 DNA: TGCGCCAGCAGCCAAGATCGCGGGGGCTTGGTCGCCGGGGAGCTGTTTTTT
CDR3 protein: CASSQDRGGLVAGELFF

J gene: TRBJ2-1
V gene: TRBV29-1
D gene: TRBD1
CDR3 DNA: TGCAGCGGGAGACAGGGATACAATGAGCAGTTCTTC
CDR3 protein: CSGRQGYNEQFF

J gene: TRBJ2-7
V gene: TRBV29-1
D gene: TRBD1
CDR3 DNA: TGCAGCGGGTCAAAGGGGACAGCCTACGAGCAGTACTTC
CDR3 protein: CSGSKGTAYEQYF

J gene: TRBJ2-7
V gene: TRBV30
D gene: -
CDR3 DNA: TGTGCCTGGAGTGTACGGGTTCCGGGCGAGCAGTACTTC
CDR3 protein: CAWSVRVPGEQYF

J gene: TRBJ2-3
V gene: TRBV4-2
D gene: TRBD2
CDR3 DNA: TGTGCCAGCAGCCCCGGACTAGCGGGAGGGCCTCGGAGCACAGATACGCAGTATTTT
CDR3 protein: CASSPGLAGGPRSTDTQYF

J gene: TRBJ2-7
V gene: TRBV5-1
D gene: TRBD1
CDR3 DNA: TGCGCCAGCAGGGCGCCGACAGGGATCGAGCAGTACTTC
CDR3 protein: CASRAPTGIEQYF

J gene: TRBJ2-7
V gene: TRBV18
D gene: TRBD1
CDR3 DNA: TGTGCCAGCTCACCAGAAGACAGGGCCAAATACGAGCAGTACTTC
CDR3 protein: CASSPEDRAKYEQYF

J gene: TRBJ1-1
V gene: TRBV19
D gene: -
CDR3 DNA: TGTGCCAGTAGTATAGGGGAAGGGGGTTGGACTGAAGCTTTCTTT
CDR3 protein: CASSIGEGGWTEAFF

J gene: TRBJ1-2
V gene: TRBV18
D gene: TRBD1
CDR3 DNA: TGTGCCAGCTCACCTAGGACAGGGAGGTCAGATGGCTACACCTTC
CDR3 protein: CASSPRTGRSDGYTF

J gene: TRBJ1-1
V gene: TRBV9
D gene: -
CDR3 DNA: TGTGCCAGCAGCGCAAACCCGGACAGAACGAACACTGAAGCTTTCTTT
CDR3 protein: CASSANPDRTNTEAFF

J gene: TRBJ2-7
V gene: TRBV19
D gene: -
CDR3 DNA: TGTGCCAGTAGTATTTTTGGGAGTTCGTCAACCTACGAGCAGTACTTC
CDR3 protein: CASSIFGSSSTYEQYF

J gene: TRBJ1-2
V gene: TRBV2
D gene: TRBD1
CDR3 DNA: TGTGCCAGCAGTGAAAGTGGCAGGGGGCTTAGGGGCTACACCTTC
CDR3 protein: CASSESGRGLRGYTF

J gene: TRBJ1-1
V gene: TRBV5-1
D gene: TRBD1
CDR3 DNA: TGCGCCAGCAGGCCCCCCGGGACAGGAAACACTGAAGCTTTCTTT
CDR3 protein: CASRPPGTGNTEAFF

J gene: TRBJ2-7
V gene: TRBV5-6
D gene: -
CDR3 DNA: TGTGCCAGCATGGCGAGACCGAGGTACGAGCAGTACTTC
CDR3 protein: CASMARPRYEQYF

J gene: TRBJ1-6
V gene: TRBV5-8
D gene: -
CDR3 DNA: TGTGCCAGCAGCTTTCACCATTTGCGCAGGGTTAATTCACCCCTCCACTTT
CDR3 protein: CASSFHHLRRVNSPLHF

J gene: TRBJ1-2
V gene: TRBV6-4
D gene: -
CDR3 DNA: TGTGCCAGCAGTGACCGGGCAGGGAGGCCCCTCTATGGCTACACCTTC
CDR3 protein: CASSDRAGRPLYGYTF

J gene: TRBJ2-1
V gene: TRBV5-6
D gene: TRBD1
CDR3 DNA: TGTGCCAGCAGCTTGGCCGGAGGGGGACAGGGCTACAATGAGCAGTTCTTC
CDR3 protein: CASSLAGGGQGYNEQFF

J gene: TRBJ1-4
V gene: TRBV13
D gene: TRBD1
CDR3 DNA: TGTGCCAGCAGCCCGCGGGACAGCCTTCCGGATGAAAAACTGTTTTTT
CDR3 protein: CASSPRDSLPDEKLFF

J gene: TRBJ1-2
V gene: TRBV4-1
D gene: -
CDR3 DNA: TGCGCCAGCAGCCAAAAAGATGGAAGACGACTAGGGGGCTACACCTTC
CDR3 protein: CASSQKDGRRLGGYTF

J gene: TRBJ1-5
V gene: TRBV13
D gene: -
CDR3 DNA: TGTGCCAGCAGCCCACCAAGGACAGCCGGCAATCAGCCCCAGCATTTT
CDR3 protein: CASSPPRTAGNQPQHF

J gene: TRBJ2-3
V gene: TRBV6-1
D gene: -
CDR3 DNA: TGTGCCAGCAGTGAAATTACAGGGACCGTCGGAGATACGCAGTATTTT
CDR3 protein: CASSEITGTVGDTQYF

J gene: TRBJ1-2
V gene: TRBV29-1
D gene: -
CDR3 DNA: TGCAGCGTTGAAGGGGGGCAGAACTATGGCTACACCTTC
CDR3 protein: CSVEGGQNYGYTF

J gene: TRBJ2-7
V gene: TRBV7-2
D gene: -
CDR3 DNA: TGTGCCAGCAGCTTCCAGGCGGGGAGGATCGAGCAGTACTTC
CDR3 protein: CASSFQAGRIEQYF

J gene: TRBJ2-7
V gene: TRBV6-1
D gene: -
CDR3 DNA: TGTGCCAGCAGTGAAGGGGAGAGCTCCTACGAGCAGTACTTC
CDR3 protein: CASSEGESSYEQYF

J gene: TRBJ2-5
V gene: TRBV4-2
D gene: TRBD2
CDR3 DNA: TGTGCCAGCAGCCCGACTAGCGGGGGGGCCGAGACCCAGTACTTC
CDR3 protein: CASSPTSGGAETQYF

J gene: TRBJ2-1
V gene: TRBV27
D gene: TRBD2
CDR3 DNA: TGTGCCAGCAGTTCCGCCCATAGCGGGAGCTCCTACAATGAGCAGTTCTTC
CDR3 protein: CASSSAHSGSSYNEQFF

J gene: TRBJ2-3
V gene: TRBV15
D gene: -
CDR3 DNA: TGTGCCACCAGCACCGGGACAAATGTTGGCGGCACAGATACGCAGTATTTT
CDR3 protein: CATSTGTNVGGTDTQYF

J gene: TRBJ1-2
V gene: TRBV4-1
D gene: -
CDR3 DNA: TGCGCCAGCAGCCATACCGCGACAAGTGACCATGGCTACACCTTC
CDR3 protein: CASSHTATSDHGYTF

J gene: TRBJ2-5
V gene: TRBV7-7
D gene: -
CDR3 DNA: TGTGCCAGCAGCCAAAATGTAGGGGAGGTAGGGGAGACCCAGTACTTC
CDR3 protein: CASSQNVGEVGETQYF

J gene: TRBJ1-1
V gene: TRBV6-6
D gene: -
CDR3 DNA: TGTGCCAGCATCTACAGGGACGGGAACACTGAAGCTTTCTTT
CDR3 protein: CASIYRDGNTEAFF

J gene: TRBJ2-7
V gene: TRBV19
D gene: TRBD1
CDR3 DNA: TGTGCCAGTAGTCTAGGGACAGCCTACGAGCAGTACTTC
CDR3 protein: CASSLGTAYEQYF

J gene: TRBJ2-7
V gene: TRBV15
D gene: -
CDR3 DNA: TGTGCCACCAGCAGAGCCGGACAGCAGGCCTACGAGCAGTACTTC
CDR3 protein: CATSRAGQQAYEQYF